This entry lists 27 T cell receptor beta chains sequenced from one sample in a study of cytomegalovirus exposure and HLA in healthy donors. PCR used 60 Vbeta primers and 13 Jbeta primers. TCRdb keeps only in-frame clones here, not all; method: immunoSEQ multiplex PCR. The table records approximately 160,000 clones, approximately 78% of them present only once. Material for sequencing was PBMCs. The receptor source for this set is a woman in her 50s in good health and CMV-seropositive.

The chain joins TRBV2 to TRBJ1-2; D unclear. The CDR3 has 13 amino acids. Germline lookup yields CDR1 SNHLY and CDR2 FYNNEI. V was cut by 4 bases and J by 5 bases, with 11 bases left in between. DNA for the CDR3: TGTGCCAGCAGTGTAAGCGGTGGTTATGGCTACACCTTC. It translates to CASSVSGGYGYTF.

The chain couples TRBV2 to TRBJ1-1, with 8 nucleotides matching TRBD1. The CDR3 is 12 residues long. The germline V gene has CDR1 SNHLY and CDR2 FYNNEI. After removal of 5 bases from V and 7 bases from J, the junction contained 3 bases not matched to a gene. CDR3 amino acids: CASSWDRREAFF. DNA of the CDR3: TGTGCCAGCAGTTGGGACAGGCGTGAAGCTTTCTTT.

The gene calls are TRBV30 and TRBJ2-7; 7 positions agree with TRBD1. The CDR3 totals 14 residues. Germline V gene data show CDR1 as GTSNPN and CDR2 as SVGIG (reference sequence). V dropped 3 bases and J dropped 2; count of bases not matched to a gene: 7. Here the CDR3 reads CAWRRDRAPYEQYF. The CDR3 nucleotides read TGTGCCTGGAGACGGGACAGAGCACCCTACGAGCAGTACTTC.

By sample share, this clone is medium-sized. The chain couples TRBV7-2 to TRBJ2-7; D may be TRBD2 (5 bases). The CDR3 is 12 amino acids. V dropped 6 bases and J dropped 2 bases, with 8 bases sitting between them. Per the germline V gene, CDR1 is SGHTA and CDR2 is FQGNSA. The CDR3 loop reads CASRDLTYEQYF. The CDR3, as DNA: TGTGCCAGCAGGGACTTGACCTACGAGCAGTACTTC.

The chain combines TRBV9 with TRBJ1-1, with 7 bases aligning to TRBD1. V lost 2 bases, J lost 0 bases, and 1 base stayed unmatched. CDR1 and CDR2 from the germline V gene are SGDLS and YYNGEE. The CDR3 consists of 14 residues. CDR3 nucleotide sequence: TGTGCCAGCAGCGTGGGACAGCTGAACACTGAAGCTTTCTTT. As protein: CASSVGQLNTEAFF.

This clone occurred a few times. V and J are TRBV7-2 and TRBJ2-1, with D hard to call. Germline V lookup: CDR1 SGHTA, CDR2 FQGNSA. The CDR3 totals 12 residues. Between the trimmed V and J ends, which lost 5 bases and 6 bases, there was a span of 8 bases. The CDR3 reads CASSPVLNEQFF. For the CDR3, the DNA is TGTGCCAGCAGCCCGGTGCTCAATGAGCAGTTCTTC. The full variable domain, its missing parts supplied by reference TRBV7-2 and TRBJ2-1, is GAGVSQSPSNKVTEKGKDVELRCDPISGHTALYWYRQSLGQGLEFLIYFQGNSAPDKSGLPSDRFSAERTGGSVSTLTIQRTQQEDSAVYLCASSPVLNEQFFGPGTRLTVL.

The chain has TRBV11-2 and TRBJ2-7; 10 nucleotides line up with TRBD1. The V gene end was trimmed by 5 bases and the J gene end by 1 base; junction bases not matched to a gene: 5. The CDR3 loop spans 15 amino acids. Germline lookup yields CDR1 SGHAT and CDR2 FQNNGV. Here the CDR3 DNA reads TGTGCCAGCAGCCGTGGACAGGGGGGTTCCTACGAGCAGTACTTC. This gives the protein CASSRGQGGSYEQYF.

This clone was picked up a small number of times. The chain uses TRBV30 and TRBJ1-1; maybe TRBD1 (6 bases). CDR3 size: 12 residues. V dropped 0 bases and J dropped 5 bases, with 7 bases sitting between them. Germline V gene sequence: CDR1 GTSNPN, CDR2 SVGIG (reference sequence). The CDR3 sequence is CAWSVGGTEAFF. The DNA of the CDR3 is TGTGCCTGGAGTGTAGGGGGAACTGAAGCTTTCTTT. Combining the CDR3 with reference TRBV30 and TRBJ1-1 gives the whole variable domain SQTIHQWPATLVQPVGSPLSLECTVEGTSNPNLYWYRQAAGRGLQLLFYSVGIGQISSEVPQNLSASRPQDRQFILSSKKLLLSDSGFYLCAWSVGGTEAFFGQGTRLTVV.

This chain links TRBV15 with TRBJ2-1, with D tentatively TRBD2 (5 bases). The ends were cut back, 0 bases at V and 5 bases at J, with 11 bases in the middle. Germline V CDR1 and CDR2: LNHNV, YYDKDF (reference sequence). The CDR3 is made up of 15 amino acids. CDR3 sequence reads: CATSREGTGNNEQFF. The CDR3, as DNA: TGTGCCACCAGCAGAGAGGGCACCGGGAACAATGAGCAGTTCTTC.

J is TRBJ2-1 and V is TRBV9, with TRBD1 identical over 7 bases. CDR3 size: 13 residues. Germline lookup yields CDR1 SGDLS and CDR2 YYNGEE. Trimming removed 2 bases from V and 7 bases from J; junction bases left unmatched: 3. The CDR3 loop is CASSVGTANEQFF. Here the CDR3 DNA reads TGTGCCAGCAGCGTCGGGACAGCTAATGAGCAGTTCTTC.

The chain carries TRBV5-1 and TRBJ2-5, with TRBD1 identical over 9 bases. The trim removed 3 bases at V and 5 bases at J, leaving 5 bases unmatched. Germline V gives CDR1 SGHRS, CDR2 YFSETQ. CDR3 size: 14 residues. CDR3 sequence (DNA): TGCGCCAGCAGCTGGGGACAGGGCACGGAGACCCAGTACTTC. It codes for CASSWGQGTETQYF.

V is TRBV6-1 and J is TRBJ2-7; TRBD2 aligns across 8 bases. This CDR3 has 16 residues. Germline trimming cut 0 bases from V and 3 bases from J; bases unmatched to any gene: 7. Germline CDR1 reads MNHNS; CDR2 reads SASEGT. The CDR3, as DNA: TGTGCCAGCAGTGAAGCGGGGGGCGGGGGGTACTACGAGCAGTACTTC. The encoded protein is CASSEAGGGGYYEQYF.

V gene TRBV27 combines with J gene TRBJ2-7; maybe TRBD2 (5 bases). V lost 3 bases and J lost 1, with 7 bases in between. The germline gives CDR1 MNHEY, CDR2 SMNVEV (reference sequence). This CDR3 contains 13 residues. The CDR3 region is CASSFAGSYEQYF. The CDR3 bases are TGTGCCAGCAGTTTCGCGGGTTCCTACGAGCAGTACTTC.

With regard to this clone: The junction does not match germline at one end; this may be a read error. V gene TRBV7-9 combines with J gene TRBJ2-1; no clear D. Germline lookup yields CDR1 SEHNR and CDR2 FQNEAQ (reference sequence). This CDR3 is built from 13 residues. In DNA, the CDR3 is TGTTCCAGCAGCAAGACTCCATACAATGAGCAGTTCTTC. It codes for CSSSKTPYNEQFF.

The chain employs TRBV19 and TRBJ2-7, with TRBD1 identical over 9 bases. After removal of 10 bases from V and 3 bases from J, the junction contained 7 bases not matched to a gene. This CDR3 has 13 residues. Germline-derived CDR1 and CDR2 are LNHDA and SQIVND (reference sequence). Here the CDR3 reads CATEVTGGYEQYF. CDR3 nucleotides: TGTGCCACTGAAGTGACAGGGGGCTACGAGCAGTACTTC.

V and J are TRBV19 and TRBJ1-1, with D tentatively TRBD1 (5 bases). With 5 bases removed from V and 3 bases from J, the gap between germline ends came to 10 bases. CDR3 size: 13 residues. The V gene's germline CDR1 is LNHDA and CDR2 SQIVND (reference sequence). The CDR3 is CASSRQPDTEAFF. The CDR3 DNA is TGTGCCAGTAGTCGACAGCCCGACACTGAAGCTTTCTTT.

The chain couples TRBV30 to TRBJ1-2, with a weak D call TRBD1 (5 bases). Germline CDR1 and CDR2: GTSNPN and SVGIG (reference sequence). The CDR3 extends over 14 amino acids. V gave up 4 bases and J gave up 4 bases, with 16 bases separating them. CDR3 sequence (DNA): TGTGCCTGGACCGTCAGGGTCCTGGGCTATGGCTACACCTTC. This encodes CAWTVRVLGYGYTF. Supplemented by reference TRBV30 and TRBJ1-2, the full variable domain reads SQTIHQWPATLVQPVGSPLSLECTVEGTSNPNLYWYRQAAGRGLQLLFYSVGIGQISSEVPQNLSASRPQDRQFILSSKKLLLSDSGFYLCAWTVRVLGYGYTFGSGTRLTVV.

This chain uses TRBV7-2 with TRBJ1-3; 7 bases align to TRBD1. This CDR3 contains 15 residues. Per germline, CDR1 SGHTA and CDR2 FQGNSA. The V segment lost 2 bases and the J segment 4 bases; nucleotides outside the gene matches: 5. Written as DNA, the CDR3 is TGTGCCAGCAGCTTATCAGGGGGAGGAGGAAACACCATATATTTT. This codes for CASSLSGGGGNTIYF.

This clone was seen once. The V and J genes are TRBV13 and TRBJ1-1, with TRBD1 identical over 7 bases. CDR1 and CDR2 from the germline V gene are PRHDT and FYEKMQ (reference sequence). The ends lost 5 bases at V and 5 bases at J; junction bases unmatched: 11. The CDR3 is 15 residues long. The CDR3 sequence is CASSPLGGGRTEAFF. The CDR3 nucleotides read TGTGCCAGCAGCCCATTAGGAGGGGGCAGGACTGAAGCTTTCTTT. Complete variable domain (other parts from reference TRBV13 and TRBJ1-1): AAGVIQSPRHLIKEKRETATLKCYPIPRHDTVYWYQQGPGQDPQFLISFYEKMQSDKGSIPDRFSAQQFSDYHSELNMSSLELGDSALYFCASSPLGGGRTEAFFGQGTRLTVV.

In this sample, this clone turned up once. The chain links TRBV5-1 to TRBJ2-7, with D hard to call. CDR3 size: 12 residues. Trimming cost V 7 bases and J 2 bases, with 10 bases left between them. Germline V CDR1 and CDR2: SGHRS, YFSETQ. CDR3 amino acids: CASPRSTYEQYF. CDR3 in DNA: TGCGCCAGCCCCAGAAGTACCTACGAGCAGTACTTC.

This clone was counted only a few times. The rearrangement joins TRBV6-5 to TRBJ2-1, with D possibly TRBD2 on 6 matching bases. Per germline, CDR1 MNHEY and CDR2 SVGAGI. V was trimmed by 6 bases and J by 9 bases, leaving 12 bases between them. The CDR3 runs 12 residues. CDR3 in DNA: TGTGCCAGCAGCTCTAGCGTACGTGAGCAGTTCTTC. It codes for CASSSSVREQFF.

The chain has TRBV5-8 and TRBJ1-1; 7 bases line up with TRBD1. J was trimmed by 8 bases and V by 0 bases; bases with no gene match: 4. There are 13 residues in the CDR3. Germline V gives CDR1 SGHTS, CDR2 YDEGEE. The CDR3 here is CASSLEGGREAFF. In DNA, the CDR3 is TGTGCCAGCAGCTTGGAAGGGGGCAGAGAAGCTTTCTTT.

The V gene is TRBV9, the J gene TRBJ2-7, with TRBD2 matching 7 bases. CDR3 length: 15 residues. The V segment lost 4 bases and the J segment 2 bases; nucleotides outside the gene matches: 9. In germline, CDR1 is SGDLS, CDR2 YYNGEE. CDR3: CASSPWDYSTYEQYF. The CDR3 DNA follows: TGTGCCAGCAGCCCATGGGACTATTCCACCTACGAGCAGTACTTC. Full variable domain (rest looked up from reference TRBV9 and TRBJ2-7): DSGVTQTPKHLITATGQRVTLRCSPRSGDLSVYWYQQSLDQGLQFLIQYYNGEERAKGNILERFSAQQFPDLHSELNLSSLELGDSALYFCASSPWDYSTYEQYFGPGTRLTVT.

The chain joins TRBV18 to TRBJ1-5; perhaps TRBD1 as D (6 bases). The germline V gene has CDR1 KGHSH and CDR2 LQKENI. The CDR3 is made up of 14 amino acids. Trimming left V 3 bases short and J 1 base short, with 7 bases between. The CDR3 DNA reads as TGTGCCAGCTCACCCGGACAGAGCAATCAGCCCCAGCATTTT. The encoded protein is CASSPGQSNQPQHF.

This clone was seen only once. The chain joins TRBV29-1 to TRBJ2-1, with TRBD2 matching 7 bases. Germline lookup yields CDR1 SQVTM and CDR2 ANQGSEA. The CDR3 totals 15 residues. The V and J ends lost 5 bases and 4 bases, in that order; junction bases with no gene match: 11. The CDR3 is CSVPRGLEPYNEQFF. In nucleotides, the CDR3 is TGCAGCGTTCCCCGAGGACTAGAACCTTACAATGAGCAGTTCTTC.

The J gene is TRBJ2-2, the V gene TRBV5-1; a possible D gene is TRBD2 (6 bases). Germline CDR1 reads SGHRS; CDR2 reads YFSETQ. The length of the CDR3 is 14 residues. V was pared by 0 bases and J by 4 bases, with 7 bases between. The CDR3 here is CASSLEEGTGELFF. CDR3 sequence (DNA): TGCGCCAGCAGCTTGGAGGAGGGCACCGGGGAGCTGTTTTTT.

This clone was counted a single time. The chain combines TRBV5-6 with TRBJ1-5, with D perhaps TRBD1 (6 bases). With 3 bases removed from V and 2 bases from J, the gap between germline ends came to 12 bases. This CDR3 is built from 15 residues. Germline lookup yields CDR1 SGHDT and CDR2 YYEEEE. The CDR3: CASSSYRVGNQPQHF. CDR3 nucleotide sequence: TGTGCCAGCAGCTCATACAGGGTGGGCAATCAGCCCCAGCATTTT.